This note documents a single T cell receptor beta chain sequence. A far larger clone is only one base removed, so a read error is likely. Healthy HIV-negative adults with no recent acute infections or vaccinations were recruited as donors. This sample is drawn from a study of shared clonotypes between healthy human individuals. The authors distributed each subset's genomic DNA evenly over several immunoSEQ plates. Loaded into unsorted PBMC replicate PCRs was roughly 310 ng DNA, about 30,000 T cell genomes. Sequenced by immunoSEQ multiplex PCR; TCRdb stores in-frame clones only, minus some. The sample contains 450,000 to 500,000 clones, over 70% of which appear only once. The CDR3 is 15 amino acids. Germline CDR1 is SEHNR and CDR2 is FQNEAQ (reference sequence). With 1 base clipped from V and 5 bases from J, the junction kept 2 bases outside the gene matches.

The source of this sequence is a woman in her thirties or forties in good health. Some clones in this sample may be carry-over from other donors' samples. What was sequenced was PBMCs. V and J are TRBV7-9 and TRBJ2-5; 12 nucleotides line up with TRBD2. The CDR3 region has the DNA TGTGCCAGCAGCTTAGTGACTAGCGGGGGTGAGACCCAGTACTTC. This translates into CASSLVTSGGETQYF.